Following are 26 T cell receptor beta chains from one sample sequenced in a study of radiation and T cells in renal cell carcinoma (dated by TCRdb to about 2020). Sample time point, as interpreted from the label and publication: blood 4 weeks post-SBRT, at nephrectomy. The treatment or condition label, read with the paper, signifies: 15 Gy SBRT to primary tumor, nephrectomy 4 weeks later. Library preparation used the immunoSEQ multiplex PCR assay. Not all clones reach the TCRdb copy of this immuneACCESS table, which keeps in-frame sequences only. Checked studies attribute under half of the gap to unresolved V genes and leave the rest unexplained. Across this sample there are about 86,000 clones, with approximately 86% seen only once. The ten biggest clones cover approximately 9.6% of the sample. Sequenced material: blood, taken from a patient whose treatment included radiotherapy and nephrectomy. The receptor source for this set is a man in his fifties or sixties with renal cell carcinoma.

The chain has TRBV2 and TRBJ2-5, with D unresolved. The J call could be wrong; TRBJ2-7 is a better fit for the DNA end. Germline assignment: CDR1 SNHLY and CDR2 FYNNEI. The CDR3 has 11 residues. The chain's CDR3 is CASNFNYEQYF. CDR3 DNA: TGTGCCAGCAATTTTAACTACGAGCAGTACTTC.

J is TRBJ1-1 and V is TRBV27; no clear D gene. CDR3 length: 12 residues. V was shortened by 9 bases and J by 11 bases, with 19 bases between the two germline ends. CDR1 is MNHEY and CDR2 is SMNVEV in the germline V gene (reference sequence). The CDR3 sequence: CASKSSVSTAFF. The CDR3 nucleotides read TGTGCCAGTAAGAGTAGTGTGTCTACGGCTTTCTTT.

V usage is TRBV6-5 and J usage is TRBJ1-5; TRBD1 matches 10 bases. Germline lookup yields CDR1 MNHEY and CDR2 SVGAGI. The CDR3 loop spans 14 amino acids. Germline trimming cut 6 bases from V and 5 bases from J; bases unmatched to any gene: 4. The CDR3 DNA follows: TGTGCCAGCAGGACAGGGGGCTGGGATCAGCCCCAGCATTTT. Protein sequence: CASRTGGWDQPQHF.

The rearrangement uses TRBV18 and TRBJ2-5; maybe TRBD1 (6 bases). V gave up 3 bases and J gave up 4 bases, with 12 bases separating them. From germline, CDR1 is KGHSH and CDR2 LQKENI. The CDR3 is 14 amino acids. The CDR3 DNA reads as TGTGCCAGCTCACCTAGACAGGACGGAGAGACCCAGTACTTC. The encoded protein is CASSPRQDGETQYF.

The chain has TRBV27 and TRBJ2-5; D not certain. Trimming stripped 5 bases from V and 0 bases from J, with 13 bases between. The CDR3 has 15 amino acids. The germline gives CDR1 MNHEY, CDR2 SMNVEV (reference sequence). The CDR3 DNA is TGTGCCAGCAGTGCTAACCCAGCGTACCAAGAGACCCAGTACTTC. This gives the protein CASSANPAYQETQYF.

There are a few counts of this clone. This chain uses TRBV4-1 with TRBJ1-2; 7 bases align to TRBD1. The CDR3 spans 15 residues. Germline assignment: CDR1 MGHRA and CDR2 YSYEKL. After removal of 3 bases from V and 6 bases from J, the junction contained 10 bases not matched to a gene. The CDR3 nucleotides are TGCGCCAGCAGCCACTACAGGGGAAATTGGGATGGCTACACCTTC. Translation: CASSHYRGNWDGYTF.

V gene TRBV5-1 combines with J gene TRBJ2-2, with a tentative D call TRBD1 (6 bases). V lost 4 bases and J lost 5, with 12 bases in between. The CDR3 has 14 amino acids. CDR1 is SGHRS, CDR2 YFSETQ, per germline. The chain's CDR3 is CASSPTGYTGELFF. In DNA form, the CDR3 reads TGCGCCAGCAGCCCAACAGGGTATACCGGGGAGCTGTTTTTT.

The V and J genes are TRBV7-8 and TRBJ1-3; D is ambiguous. V lost 2 bases to trimming and J lost 0 bases, with 8 bases between them. The CDR3 length is 15 residues. In germline, CDR1 is SGHVS, CDR2 FQNEAQ. Here the CDR3 DNA reads TGTGCCAGCAGCTTATACGGCCACTCTGGAAACACCATATATTTT. It encodes CASSLYGHSGNTIYF.

V is TRBV9 and J is TRBJ1-3; D unclear. The CDR3 totals 14 residues. V dropped 2 bases and J dropped 4 bases, with 10 bases sitting between them. Germline V gene lookup returns CDR1 SGDLS and CDR2 YYNGEE. The DNA for the CDR3 is TGTGCCAGCAGCGTGGCGGGTACGGGAAACACCATATATTTT. It yields the protein CASSVAGTGNTIYF. The whole variable domain, filled in from reference TRBV9 and TRBJ1-3, reads DSGVTQTPKHLITATGQRVTLRCSPRSGDLSVYWYQQSLDQGLQFLIQYYNGEERAKGNILERFSAQQFPDLHSELNLSSLELGDSALYFCASSVAGTGNTIYFGEGSWLTVV.

This clone appeared once. The V and J genes are TRBV19 and TRBJ2-1; the match to TRBD2 covers 13 bases. From germline, CDR1 is LNHDA and CDR2 SQIVND (reference sequence). V trimming: 6 bases; J trimming: 8 bases; junction bases outside the gene matches: 7. CDR3 length: 15 residues. As DNA, the CDR3 is TGTGCCAGTAGAACGACTAGCGGGGGGTTTGATGAGCAGTTCTTC. Translated: CASRTTSGGFDEQFF. Using reference TRBV19 and TRBJ2-1 for the parts outside the CDR3, the full variable domain is DGGITQSPKYLFRKEGQNVTLSCEQNLNHDAMYWYRQDPGQGLRLIYYSQIVNDFQKGDIAEGYSVSREKKESFPLTVTSAQKNPTAFYLCASRTTSGGFDEQFFGPGTRLTVL.

The chain has TRBV7-2 and TRBJ1-6; no reliable D call. V lost 3 bases and J 8 bases, leaving 8 bases between the germline ends. Germline CDR1 SGHTA, CDR2 FQGNSA. The CDR3 spans 13 residues. The CDR3 region has the DNA TGTGCCAGCAGCTTTAATTTTGATTCACCCCTCCACTTT. It encodes CASSFNFDSPLHF.

This sequence joins TRBV6-1 and TRBJ2-3; TRBD2 is a possible D gene (6 bases). The CDR3 has 16 residues. Trimming shortened V by 0 bases and J by 5 bases, and 15 bases separated the two germline ends. From germline, CDR1 is MNHNS and CDR2 SASEGT. The CDR3 loop is CASSEARRGPLDTQYF. The CDR3 coding sequence is TGTGCCAGCAGTGAAGCAAGGAGGGGTCCCCTAGATACGCAGTATTTT.

The gene calls are TRBV7-9 and TRBJ1-5; perhaps TRBD1 as D (5 bases). V gave up 4 bases and J gave up 10 bases, with 11 bases separating them. The CDR3 extends over 12 amino acids. The germline CDR1 and CDR2 sequences are SEHNR and FQNEAQ (reference sequence). CDR3 protein: CASSSLGEPQHF. The CDR3 DNA reads as TGTGCCAGCAGCTCCCTAGGGGAACCCCAGCATTTT. Together with reference TRBV7-9 and TRBJ1-5, the CDR3 gives the full variable domain: DTGVSQNPRHKITKRGQNVTFRCDPISEHNRLYWYRQTLGQGPEFLTYFQNEAQLEKSRLLSDRFSAERPKGSFSTLEIQRTEQGDSAMYLCASSSLGEPQHFGDGTRLSIL.

This clone has a count of ten or more. A junction boundary mismatches the germline segment, possibly from a read error. In DNA, the CDR3 is TGTGCCAGCAGAGAAGGACAGCTTAGCAATCAGCCCCAGCATTTT. Its protein is CASREGQLSNQPQHF. This sequence joins TRBV6-1 and TRBJ1-5, with D maybe TRBD1 (6 bases). Looked up from germline, CDR1 is MNHNS and CDR2 is SASEGT. The CDR3 totals 15 residues.

V and J are TRBV19 and TRBJ2-7; 7 positions match TRBD1. The trim removed 5 bases at V and 3 bases at J, leaving 4 bases unmatched. Germline V gene data show CDR1 as LNHDA and CDR2 as SQIVND (reference sequence). The CDR3 is 13 residues long. The CDR3: CASSPGTDYEQYF. The DNA for the CDR3 is TGTGCCAGTAGTCCCGGGACAGACTACGAGCAGTACTTC.

The chain carries TRBV4-3 and TRBJ1-6; 10 positions agree with TRBD1. Trimming cost V 3 bases and J 5 bases; bases outside gene matches: 4. Germline V lookup: CDR1 LGHNA, CDR2 YSLEER. The CDR3 runs to 16 residues. The chain's CDR3 is CASSHRTGGNNSPLHF. Here the CDR3 DNA reads TGCGCCAGCAGCCATAGGACAGGGGGGAATAATTCACCCCTCCACTTT.

The J gene is TRBJ1-2, the V gene TRBV30, with D possibly matching TRBD1 (6 bases). Trimming removed 4 bases from V and 0 bases from J, with 15 bases in between. Germline CDR1 is GTSNPN and CDR2 is SVGIG (reference sequence). The CDR3 is made up of 15 amino acids. The CDR3, as DNA: TGTGCCTGGACGACAGGAAGACTCACTAACTATGGCTACACCTTC. Translating it yields CAWTTGRLTNYGYTF.

This clone was detected only once. The chain employs TRBV18 and TRBJ2-2; TRBD2 matches at 7 bases. The CDR3 is made up of 15 amino acids. Germline lookup yields CDR1 KGHSH and CDR2 LQKENI. V lost 4 bases and J lost 4; bases outside the gene matches: 6. The CDR3 is CASSRATSPTGELFF. In DNA form, the CDR3 reads TGTGCCAGCTCACGGGCGACTAGCCCCACCGGGGAGCTGTTTTTT. The variable domain in full, completed from reference TRBV18 and TRBJ2-2, reads NAGVMQNPRHLVRRRGQEARLRCSPMKGHSHVYWYRQLPEEGLKFMVYLQKENIIDESGMPKERFSAEFPKEGPSILRIQQVVRGDSAAYFCASSRATSPTGELFFGEGSRLTVL.

V gene TRBV4-3 combines with J gene TRBJ2-4, with D possibly being TRBD1 (6 bases). CDR1 is LGHNA, CDR2 YSLEER, per germline. The CDR3 runs to 18 residues. V lost 2 bases to trimming and J lost 8 bases, with 25 bases between them. CDR3 residues: CASSQTPGQTRGVDIQYF. CDR3 sequence (DNA): TGCGCCAGCAGCCAAACTCCCGGACAGACCAGAGGGGTGGACATTCAGTACTTC.

This clone was seen only a few times. This chain links TRBV29-1 with TRBJ1-5; a possible D gene is TRBD1 (5 bases). The CDR3 is 13 amino acids. V dropped 5 bases and J dropped 4 bases, with 12 bases sitting between them. Germline CDR1 is SQVTM and CDR2 is ANQGSEA. The CDR3, as DNA: TGCAGCGTTTTGACAGAGTTTAATCAGCCCCAGCATTTT. Its translation: CSVLTEFNQPQHF.

The chain has TRBV9 and TRBJ2-1; the match to TRBD2 covers 8 bases. Germline loops: CDR1 SGDLS, CDR2 YYNGEE. The CDR3 length is 15 residues. V lost 1 base, J lost 4 bases, and 4 bases stayed unmatched. Here the CDR3 DNA reads TGTGCCAGCAGCGTATCAGCGGGGGCTTACAATGAGCAGTTCTTC. It encodes CASSVSAGAYNEQFF.

V usage is TRBV9 and J usage is TRBJ2-7, with D possibly being TRBD1 (6 bases). The CDR3 is 14 amino acids. V was pared by 0 bases and J by 3 bases, with 10 bases between. Germline CDR1 SGDLS, CDR2 YYNGEE. DNA for the CDR3: TGTGCCAGCAGCGTAGGGGACATGGTCTACGAGCAGTACTTC. It specifies CASSVGDMVYEQYF.

The chain has TRBV30 and TRBJ1-2; no firm D call. Trimming cost V 3 bases and J 4 bases, with 12 bases left between them. The CDR3 covers 13 residues. Germline CDR1 GTSNPN, CDR2 SVGIG (reference sequence). Written as DNA, the CDR3 is TGTGCCTGGAGATTTACGGGGTCCTATGGCTACACCTTC. Translated, it gives CAWRFTGSYGYTF.

V and J are TRBV5-1 and TRBJ2-1; a weak D match, TRBD2 (6 bases). Germline CDR1 SGHRS, CDR2 YFSETQ. The CDR3 has 13 residues. Trimming stripped 4 bases from V and 5 bases from J, with 10 bases between. CDR3 loop: CASSAGGDNEQFF. The DNA of the CDR3 is TGCGCCAGCAGCGCTGGAGGGGACAATGAGCAGTTCTTC.

On this clone: Compared with germline, one end of the junction differs, possibly owing to a read error. V is TRBV2 and J is TRBJ2-7; TRBD1 agrees at 11 bases. The V gene's germline CDR1 is SNHLY and CDR2 FYNNEI. The CDR3 sequence is 15 residues long. The CDR3 DNA sequence: TGTGCCAGCAATGAACCCGGGACAGGGGGCTACGAGCAGTACTTC. This gives the protein CASNEPGTGGYEQYF.

This chain connects TRBV9 to TRBJ2-2; 9 bases align to TRBD1. The V segment lost 1 base and the J segment 3 bases; nucleotides outside the gene matches: 7. The CDR3 has 17 residues. CDR1 and CDR2 (germline): SGDLS, YYNGEE. The CDR3 coding sequence is TGTGCCAGCAGCGTATCGACAGGGGGTTTTGACACCGGGGAGCTGTTTTTT. Translated: CASSVSTGGFDTGELFF.